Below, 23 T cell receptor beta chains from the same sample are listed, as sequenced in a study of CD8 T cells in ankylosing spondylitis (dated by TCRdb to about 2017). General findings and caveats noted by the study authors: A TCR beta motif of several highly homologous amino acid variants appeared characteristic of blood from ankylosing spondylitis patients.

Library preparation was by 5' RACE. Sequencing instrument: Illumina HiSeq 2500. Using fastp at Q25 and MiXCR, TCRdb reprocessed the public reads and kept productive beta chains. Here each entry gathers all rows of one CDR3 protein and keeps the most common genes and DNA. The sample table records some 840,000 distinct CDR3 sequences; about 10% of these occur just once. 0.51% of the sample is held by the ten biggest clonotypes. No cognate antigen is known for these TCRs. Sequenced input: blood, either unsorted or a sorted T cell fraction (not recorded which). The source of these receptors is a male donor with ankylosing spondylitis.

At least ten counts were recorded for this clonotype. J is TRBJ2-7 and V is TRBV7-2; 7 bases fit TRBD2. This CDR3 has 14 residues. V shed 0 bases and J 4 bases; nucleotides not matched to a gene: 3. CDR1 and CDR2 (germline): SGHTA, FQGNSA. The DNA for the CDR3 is TGTGCCAGCAGCTTAGCGGGGGGGGTATACGAGCAGTACTTC. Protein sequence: CASSLAGGVYEQYF. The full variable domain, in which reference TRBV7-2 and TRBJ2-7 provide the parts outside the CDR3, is GAGVSQSPSNKVTEKGKDVELRCDPISGHTALYWYRQSLGQGLEFLIYFQGNSAPDKSGLPSDRFSAERTGGSVSTLTIQRTQQEDSAVYLCASSLAGGVYEQYFGPGTRLTVT.

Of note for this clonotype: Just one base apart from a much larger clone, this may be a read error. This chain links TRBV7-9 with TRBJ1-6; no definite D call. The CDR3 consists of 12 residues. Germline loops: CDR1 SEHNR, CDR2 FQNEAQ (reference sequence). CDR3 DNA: TGTGCCAGCAACTTAGGGAATTCACCCCTCCACTTT. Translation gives CASNLGNSPLHF.

The CDR3 loop is CASRVGFRSPLHF. The CDR3 DNA reads TGTGCCAGCAGGGTGGGGTTTCGCTCACCCCTCCACTTT. This sequence joins TRBV2 and TRBJ1-6; D call uncertain. The CDR3 loop spans 13 amino acids. V lost 6 bases and J 10 bases, leaving 13 bases between the germline ends. Germline V gene data show CDR1 as SNHLY and CDR2 as FYNNEI.

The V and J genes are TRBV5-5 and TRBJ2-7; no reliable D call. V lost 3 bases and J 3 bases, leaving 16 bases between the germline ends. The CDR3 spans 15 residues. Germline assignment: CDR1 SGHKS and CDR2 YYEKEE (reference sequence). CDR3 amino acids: CASSSIGTPYYEQYF. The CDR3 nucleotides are TGTGCCAGCAGCTCTATAGGCACCCCTTACTACGAGCAGTACTTC.

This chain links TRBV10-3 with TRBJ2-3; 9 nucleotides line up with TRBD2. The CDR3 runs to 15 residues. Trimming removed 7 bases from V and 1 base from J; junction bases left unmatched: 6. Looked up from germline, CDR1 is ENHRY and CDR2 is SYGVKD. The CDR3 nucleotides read TGTGCCATCACCACCCGGACTAGCGGCACAGATACGCAGTATTTT. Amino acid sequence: CAITTRTSGTDTQYF.

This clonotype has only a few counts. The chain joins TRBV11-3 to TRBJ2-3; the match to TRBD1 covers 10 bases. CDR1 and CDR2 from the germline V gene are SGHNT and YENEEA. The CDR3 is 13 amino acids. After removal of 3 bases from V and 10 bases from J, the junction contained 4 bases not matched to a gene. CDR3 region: CASSFGQGDPQYF. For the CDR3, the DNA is TGTGCCAGCAGCTTCGGACAGGGGGATCCGCAGTATTTT.

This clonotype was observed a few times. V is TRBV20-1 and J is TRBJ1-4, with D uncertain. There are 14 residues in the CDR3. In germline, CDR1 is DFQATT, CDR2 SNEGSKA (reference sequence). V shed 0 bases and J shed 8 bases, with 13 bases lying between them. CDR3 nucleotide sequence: TGCAGTGCTAGAGATAATGGGCAGAGAGAAAAACTGTTTTTT. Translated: CSARDNGQREKLFF.

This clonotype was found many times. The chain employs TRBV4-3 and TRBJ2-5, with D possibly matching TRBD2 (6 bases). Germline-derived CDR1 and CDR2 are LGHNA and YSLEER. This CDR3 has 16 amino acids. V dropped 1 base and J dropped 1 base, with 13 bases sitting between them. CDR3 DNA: TGCGCCAGCAGCCAAGGGTCGGGAGCTAGCCAAGAGACCCAGTACTTC. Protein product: CASSQGSGASQETQYF.

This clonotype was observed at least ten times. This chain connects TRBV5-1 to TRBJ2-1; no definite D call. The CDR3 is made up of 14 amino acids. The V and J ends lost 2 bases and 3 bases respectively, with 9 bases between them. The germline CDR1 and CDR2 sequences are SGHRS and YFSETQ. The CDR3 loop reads CASSLSGIYNEQFF. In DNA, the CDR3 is TGCGCCAGCAGCTTATCTGGAATCTACAATGAGCAGTTCTTC.

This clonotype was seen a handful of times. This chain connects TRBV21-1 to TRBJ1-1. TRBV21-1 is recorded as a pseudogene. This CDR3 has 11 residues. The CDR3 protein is CASAPNTEAFF. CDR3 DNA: TGTGCCTCAGCACCCAATACTGAAGCTTTCTTT.

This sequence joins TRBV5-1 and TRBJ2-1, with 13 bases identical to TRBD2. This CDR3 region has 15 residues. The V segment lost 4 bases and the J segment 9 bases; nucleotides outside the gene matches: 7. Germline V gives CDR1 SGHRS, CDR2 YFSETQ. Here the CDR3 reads CASSATSGREGEQFF. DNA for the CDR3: TGCGCCAGCAGCGCAACTAGCGGGAGGGAAGGTGAGCAGTTCTTC.

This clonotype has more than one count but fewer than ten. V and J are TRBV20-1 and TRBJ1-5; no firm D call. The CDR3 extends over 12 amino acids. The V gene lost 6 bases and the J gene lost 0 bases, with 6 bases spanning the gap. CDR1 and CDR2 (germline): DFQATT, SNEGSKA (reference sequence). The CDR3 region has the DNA TGCAGTGCGGGGAGTAGCAATCAGCCCCAGCATTTT. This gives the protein CSAGSSNQPQHF.

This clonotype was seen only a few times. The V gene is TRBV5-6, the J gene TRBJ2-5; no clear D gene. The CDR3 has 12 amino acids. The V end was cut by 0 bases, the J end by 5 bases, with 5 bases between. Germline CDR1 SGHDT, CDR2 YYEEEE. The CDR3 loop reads CASSLDWETQYF. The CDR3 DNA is TGTGCCAGCAGCTTGGATTGGGAGACCCAGTACTTC.

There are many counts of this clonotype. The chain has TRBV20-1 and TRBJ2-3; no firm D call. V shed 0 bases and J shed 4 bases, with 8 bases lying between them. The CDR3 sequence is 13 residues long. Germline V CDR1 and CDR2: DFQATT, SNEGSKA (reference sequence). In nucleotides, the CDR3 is TGCAGTGCTAGAGAATCCCTCGCAGATACGCAGTATTTT. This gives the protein CSARESLADTQYF.

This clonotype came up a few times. The DNA of the CDR3 is TGCAGTGCTAGAGATAGCGGACAAACGGATGGAGAGACCCAGTACTTC. Translating it yields CSARDSGQTDGETQYF. The chain is built from TRBV20-1 and TRBJ2-5; maybe TRBD2 (6 bases). CDR3 length: 16 residues. From germline, CDR1 is DFQATT and CDR2 SNEGSKA (reference sequence). The V end was cut by 0 bases, the J end by 4 bases, with 18 bases between.

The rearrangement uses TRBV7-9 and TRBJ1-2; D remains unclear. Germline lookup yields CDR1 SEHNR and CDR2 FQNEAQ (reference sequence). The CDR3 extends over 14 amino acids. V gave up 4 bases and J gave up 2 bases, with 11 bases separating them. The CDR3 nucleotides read TGTGCCAGCAGCTCCACTAGGGAGAACTATGGCTACACCTTC. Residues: CASSSTRENYGYTF.

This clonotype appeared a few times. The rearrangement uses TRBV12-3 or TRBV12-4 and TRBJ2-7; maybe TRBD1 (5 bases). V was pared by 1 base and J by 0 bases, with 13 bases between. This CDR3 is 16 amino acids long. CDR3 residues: CASSLGWGRLSYEQYF. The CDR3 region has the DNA TGTGCCAGCAGTTTAGGTTGGGGCCGTCTCTCCTACGAGCAGTACTTC.

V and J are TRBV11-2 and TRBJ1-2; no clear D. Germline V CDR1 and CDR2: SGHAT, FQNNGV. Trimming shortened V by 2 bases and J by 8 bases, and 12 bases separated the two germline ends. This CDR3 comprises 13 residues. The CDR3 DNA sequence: TGTGCCAGCAGCTTATTAATAGGCTACGGCTACACCTTC. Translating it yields CASSLLIGYGYTF.

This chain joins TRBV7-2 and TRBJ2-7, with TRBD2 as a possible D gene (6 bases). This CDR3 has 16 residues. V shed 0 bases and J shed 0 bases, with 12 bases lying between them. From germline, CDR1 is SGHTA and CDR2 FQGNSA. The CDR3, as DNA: TGTGCCAGCAGCTTAGCGCTTGGCGGGGCCTCCTACGAGCAGTACTTC. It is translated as CASSLALGGASYEQYF.

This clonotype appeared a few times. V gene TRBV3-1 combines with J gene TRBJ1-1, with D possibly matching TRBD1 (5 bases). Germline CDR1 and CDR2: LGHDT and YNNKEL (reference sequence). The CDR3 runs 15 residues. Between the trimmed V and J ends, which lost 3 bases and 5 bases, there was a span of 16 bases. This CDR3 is CASSHLGARDTEAFF. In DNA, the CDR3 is TGTGCCAGCAGCCACCTCGGGGCGCGAGATACTGAAGCTTTCTTT.

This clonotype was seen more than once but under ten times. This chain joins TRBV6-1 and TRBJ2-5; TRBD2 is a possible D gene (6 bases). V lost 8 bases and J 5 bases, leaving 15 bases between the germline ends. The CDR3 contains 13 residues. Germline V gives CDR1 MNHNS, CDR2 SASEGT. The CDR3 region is CASGRILGETQYF. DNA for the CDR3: TGTGCCAGCGGGAGGATACTAGGGGAGACCCAGTACTTC.

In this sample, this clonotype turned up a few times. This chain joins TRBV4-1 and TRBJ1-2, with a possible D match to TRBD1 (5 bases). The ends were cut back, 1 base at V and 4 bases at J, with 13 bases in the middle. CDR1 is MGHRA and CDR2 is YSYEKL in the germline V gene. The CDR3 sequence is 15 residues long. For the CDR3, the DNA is TGCGCCAGCAGCCAAGTCGGCTCAGGGCCCTATGGCTACACCTTC. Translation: CASSQVGSGPYGYTF.

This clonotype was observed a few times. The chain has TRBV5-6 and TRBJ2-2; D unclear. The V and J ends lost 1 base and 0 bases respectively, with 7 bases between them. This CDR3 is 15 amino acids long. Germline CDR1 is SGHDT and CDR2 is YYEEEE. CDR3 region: CASSLYGSNTGELFF. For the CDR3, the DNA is TGTGCCAGCAGCTTGTACGGGTCGAACACCGGGGAGCTGTTTTTT.